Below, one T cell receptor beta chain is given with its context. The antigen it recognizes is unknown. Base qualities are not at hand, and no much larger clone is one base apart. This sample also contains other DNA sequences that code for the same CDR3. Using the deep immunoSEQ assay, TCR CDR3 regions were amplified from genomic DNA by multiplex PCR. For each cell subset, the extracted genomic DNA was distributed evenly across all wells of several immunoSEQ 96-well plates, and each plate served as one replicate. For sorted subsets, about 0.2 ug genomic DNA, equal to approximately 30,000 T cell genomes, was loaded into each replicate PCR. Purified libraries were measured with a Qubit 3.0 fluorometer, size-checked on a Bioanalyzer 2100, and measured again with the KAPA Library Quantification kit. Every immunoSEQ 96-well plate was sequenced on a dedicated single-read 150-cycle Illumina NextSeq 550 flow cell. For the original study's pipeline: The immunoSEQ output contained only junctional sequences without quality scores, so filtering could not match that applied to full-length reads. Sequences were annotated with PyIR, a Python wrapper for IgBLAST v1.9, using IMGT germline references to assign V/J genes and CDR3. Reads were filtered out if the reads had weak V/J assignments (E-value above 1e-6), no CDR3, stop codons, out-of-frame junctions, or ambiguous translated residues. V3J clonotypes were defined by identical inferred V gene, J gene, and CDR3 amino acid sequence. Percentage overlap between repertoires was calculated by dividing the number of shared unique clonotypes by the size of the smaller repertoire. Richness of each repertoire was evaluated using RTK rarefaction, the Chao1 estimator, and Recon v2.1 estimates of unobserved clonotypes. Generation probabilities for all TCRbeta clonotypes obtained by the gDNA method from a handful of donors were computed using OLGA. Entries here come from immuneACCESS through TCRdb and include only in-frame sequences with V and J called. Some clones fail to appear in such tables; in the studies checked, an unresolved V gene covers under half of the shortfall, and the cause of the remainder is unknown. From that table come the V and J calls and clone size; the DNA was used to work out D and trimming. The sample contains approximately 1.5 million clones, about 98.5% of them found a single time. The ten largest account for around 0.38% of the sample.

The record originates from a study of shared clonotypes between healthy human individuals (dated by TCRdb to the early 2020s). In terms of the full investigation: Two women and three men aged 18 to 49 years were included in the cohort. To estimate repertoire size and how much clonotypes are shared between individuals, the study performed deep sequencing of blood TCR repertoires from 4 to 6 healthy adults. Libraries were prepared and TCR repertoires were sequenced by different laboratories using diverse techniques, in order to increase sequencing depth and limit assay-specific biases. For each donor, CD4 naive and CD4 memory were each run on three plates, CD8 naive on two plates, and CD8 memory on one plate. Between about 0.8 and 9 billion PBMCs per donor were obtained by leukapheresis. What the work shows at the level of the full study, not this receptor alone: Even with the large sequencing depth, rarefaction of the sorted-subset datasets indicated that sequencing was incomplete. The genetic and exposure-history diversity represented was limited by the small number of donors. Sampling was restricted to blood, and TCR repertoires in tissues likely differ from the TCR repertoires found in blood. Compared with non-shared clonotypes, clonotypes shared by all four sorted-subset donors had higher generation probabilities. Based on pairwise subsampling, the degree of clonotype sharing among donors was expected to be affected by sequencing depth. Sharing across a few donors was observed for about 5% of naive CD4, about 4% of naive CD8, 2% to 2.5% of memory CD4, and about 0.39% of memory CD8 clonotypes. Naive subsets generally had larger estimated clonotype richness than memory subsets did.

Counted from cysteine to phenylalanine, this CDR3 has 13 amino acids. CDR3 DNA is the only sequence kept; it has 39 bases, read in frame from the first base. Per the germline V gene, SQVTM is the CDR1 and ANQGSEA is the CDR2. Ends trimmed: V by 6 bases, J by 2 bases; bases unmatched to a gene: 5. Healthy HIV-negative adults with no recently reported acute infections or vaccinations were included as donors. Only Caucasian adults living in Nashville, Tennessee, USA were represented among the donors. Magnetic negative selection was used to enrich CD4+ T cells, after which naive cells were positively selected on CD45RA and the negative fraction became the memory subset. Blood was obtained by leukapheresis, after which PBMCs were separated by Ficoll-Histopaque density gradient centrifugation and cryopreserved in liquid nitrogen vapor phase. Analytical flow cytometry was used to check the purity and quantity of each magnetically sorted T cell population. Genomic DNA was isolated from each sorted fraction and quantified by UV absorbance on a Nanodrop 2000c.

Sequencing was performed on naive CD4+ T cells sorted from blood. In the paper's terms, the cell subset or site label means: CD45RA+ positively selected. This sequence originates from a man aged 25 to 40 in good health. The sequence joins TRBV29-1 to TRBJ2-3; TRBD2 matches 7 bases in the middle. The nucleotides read TGCAGCGTGGGGGGACTATTCACAGATACGCAGTATTTT. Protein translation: CSVGGLFTDTQYF.